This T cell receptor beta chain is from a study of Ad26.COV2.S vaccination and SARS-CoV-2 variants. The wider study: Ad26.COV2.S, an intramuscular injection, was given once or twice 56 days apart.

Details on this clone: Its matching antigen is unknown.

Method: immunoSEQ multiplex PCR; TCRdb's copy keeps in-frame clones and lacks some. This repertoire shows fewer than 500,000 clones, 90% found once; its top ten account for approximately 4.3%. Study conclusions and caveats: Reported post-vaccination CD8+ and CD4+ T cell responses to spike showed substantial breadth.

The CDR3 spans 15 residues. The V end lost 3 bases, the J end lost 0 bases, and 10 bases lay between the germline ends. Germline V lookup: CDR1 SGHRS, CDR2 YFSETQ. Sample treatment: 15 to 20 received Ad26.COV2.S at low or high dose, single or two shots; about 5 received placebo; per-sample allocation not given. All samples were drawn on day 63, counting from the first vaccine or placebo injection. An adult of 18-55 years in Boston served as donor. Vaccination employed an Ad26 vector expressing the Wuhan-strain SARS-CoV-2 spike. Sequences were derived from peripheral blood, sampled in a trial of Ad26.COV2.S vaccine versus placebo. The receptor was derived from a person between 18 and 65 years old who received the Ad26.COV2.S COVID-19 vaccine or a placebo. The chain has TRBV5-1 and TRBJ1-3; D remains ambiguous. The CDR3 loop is CASSYDWNSGNTIYF. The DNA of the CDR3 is TGCGCCAGCAGCTACGACTGGAACTCTGGAAACACCATATATTTT.